This is a list of T cell receptor beta chains from one sample in a study of neoadjuvant anti-PD-1 for oral cavity cancer. TCRdb's copy holds only in-frame clones and misses some; the assay was immunoSEQ multiplex PCR. Of 73,000 or so clones listed, approximately 85% are singletons. This specimen consisted of PBMCs, obtained after nivolumab (anti-PD-1) treatment. The source of these receptors is a person aged 40 to 85 with oral cavity squamous cell carcinoma. CDR3s include the opening cysteine and the closing phenylalanine or tryptophan. D genes are given only for firm matches.

D gene,V gene,J gene,CDR3 length,CDR3 protein,CDR3 DNA
-,TRBV6-5,TRBJ1-2,14,CASTPRGFGYGYTF,TGTGCCAGCACCCCAAGGGGGTTTGGCTATGGCTACACCTTC
-,TRBV10-3,TRBJ2-3,13,CAISESPTDTQYF,TGTGCCATCAGTGAGTCGCCCACAGATACGCAGTATTTT
-,TRBV5-1,TRBJ2-7,15,CASSAAGRSSYEQYF,TGCGCCAGCAGCGCAGCAGGGAGGAGCTCCTACGAGCAGTACTTC
-,TRBV18,TRBJ1-2,15,CASSPPNRPPNGYTF,TGTGCCAGCTCACCACCGAACAGACCTCCAAATGGCTACACCTTC
-,TRBV5-4,TRBJ1-2,14,CASSIPGTLINYTF,TGTGCCAGCAGTATACCGGGGACCCTAATTAACTACACCTTC
TRBD2,TRBV10-2,TRBJ2-1,15,CASSTGTSGMNEQFF,TGCGCCAGCAGCACCGGGACTAGCGGGATGAATGAGCAGTTCTTC
TRBD2,TRBV5-4,TRBJ2-4,15,CASSATSGSKNIQYF,TGTGCCAGCAGCGCGACTAGCGGATCCAAAAACATTCAGTACTTC
-,TRBV2,TRBJ2-5,12,CASSGTQETQYF,TGTGCCAGCAGTGGGACTCAAGAGACCCAGTACTTC
TRBD2,TRBV7-3,TRBJ2-5,14,CASSLSTGGKTQYF,TGTGCCAGCAGCTTATCCACGGGGGGGAAGACCCAGTACTTC
-,TRBV6-5,TRBJ1-6,15,CASRLQGSYNSPLHF,TGTGCCAGCAGGCTCCAGGGGTCGTATAATTCACCCCTCCACTTT